This entry describes one T cell receptor (beta chain). Its specificity is unknown. Quantitative barcoded 5'-RACE was used to prepare TCR beta libraries. TCRdb recomputed calls from the 5' RACE reads with MiXCR, one row per CDR3 protein. This sample has about 240,000 distinct CDR3 sequences, with 8% to 9.5% found just once. CDR3 length equals 19 residues. CDR1 is SGHDT, CDR2 YYEEEE, per germline. The V end was cut by 0 bases, the J end by 6 bases, with 25 bases between. This specimen comes from a study of CD8 T cells in ankylosing spondylitis. Findings and limits, study-wide: Some of the motif variants had earlier been found in reactive arthritis patients' fluid and blood.

The source of this sequence is a male donor with ankylosing spondylitis or in good health (not recorded which). The genes are TRBV5-6 and TRBJ1-5, with TRBD1 as a possible D gene (6 bases). Sequencing was carried out using blood, either unsorted or a sorted T cell fraction (not recorded which). The CDR3, as DNA: TGTGCCAGCAGCTTGGGGGCGGGCCAGGGGATAATCTGGGGTCAGCCCCAGCATTTT. Amino acids: CASSLGAGQGIIWGQPQHF. The full variable domain, completed using reference TRBV5-6 and TRBJ1-5, is DAGVTQSPTHLIKTRGQQVTLRCSPKSGHDTVSWYQQALGQGPQFIFQYYEEEERQRGNFPDRFSGHQFPNYSSELNVNALLLGDSALYLCASSLGAGQGIIWGQPQHFGDGTRLSIL.